Listed here are 26 T cell receptor beta chains from one sample, sequenced in a study of Ad26.COV2.S vaccination and SARS-CoV-2 variants. Method: immunoSEQ multiplex PCR; TCRdb's copy keeps in-frame clones and lacks some. The repertoire holds some 400,000 clones, with 89% as singletons. Treatment meaning: roughly 19 received Ad26.COV2.S at low or high dose, single or two shots; a few received placebo; per-sample allocation not given. Specimen acquisition occurred on day 63 following the initial vaccine or placebo injection. The specimen comprised peripheral blood, sampled in a trial of Ad26.COV2.S vaccine versus placebo. These receptors all stem from a person aged 18-65 years who received the Ad26.COV2.S COVID-19 vaccine or a placebo.

The chain recombines TRBV30 with TRBJ1-5, with D possibly matching TRBD1 (5 bases). The length of the CDR3 is 15 residues. Germline V gene lookup returns CDR1 GTSNPN and CDR2 SVGIG (reference sequence). With 0 bases removed from V and 1 base from J, the gap between germline ends came to 10 bases. The CDR3 DNA reads TGTGCCTGGAGTGTACAGGAAGGGAGCAATCAGCCCCAGCATTTT. This codes for CAWSVQEGSNQPQHF.

CDR3: CASSLEGLANEQFF. The CDR3 DNA reads TGTGCCAGCAGCTTAGAGGGGCTAGCTAATGAGCAGTTCTTC. The chain links TRBV7-9 to TRBJ2-1; D is perhaps TRBD1 or TRBD2 (5 bases each). The CDR3 covers 14 residues. V was cut by 1 base and J by 7 bases, with 11 bases left in between. CDR1 and CDR2 from the germline V gene are SEHNR and FQNEAQ (reference sequence).

The gene calls are TRBV10-3 and TRBJ2-2; D is perhaps TRBD1 or TRBD2 (7 bases each). Germline CDR1 and CDR2: ENHRY and SYGVKD. V was clipped by 5 bases and J by 3 bases, with 13 bases between them. The CDR3 contains 15 residues. CDR3 loop: CAISRGGGDTGELFF. Written as DNA, the CDR3 is TGTGCCATCAGTAGGGGAGGGGGCGACACCGGGGAGCTGTTTTTT.

The V and J genes are TRBV18 and TRBJ2-3; 7 bases are a match to TRBD1. The CDR3 is 15 amino acids. After removal of 5 bases from V and 0 bases from J, the junction contained 5 bases not matched to a gene. CDR1 is KGHSH, CDR2 LQKENI, per germline. CDR3: CASSTDRSSTDTQYF. In nucleotides, the CDR3 is TGTGCCAGCTCAACGGACAGGTCCAGCACAGATACGCAGTATTTT.

The chain has TRBV27 and TRBJ2-7, with TRBD2 matching over 11 bases. Unmatched junction bases numbered 18, after V lost 1 base and J lost 7 bases. The CDR3 is 19 residues long. Germline loops: CDR1 MNHEY, CDR2 SMNVEV (reference sequence). In DNA form, the CDR3 reads TGTGCCAGCAGTTTATACCCCCTCCTGACTAGCGGGATTGCGGAGGAGCAGTACTTC. This gives the protein CASSLYPLLTSGIAEEQYF.

The sample holds one count of this clone. This rearrangement joins TRBV20-1 to TRBJ2-3; D gene unclear. The CDR3 has 11 amino acids. Deletions cut 5 bases from V and 5 bases from J, with 8 bases between. The V gene's germline CDR1 is DFQATT and CDR2 SNEGSKA (reference sequence). CDR3 sequence (DNA): TGCAGTGCTGTAAAGGGAGATACGCAGTATTTT. Residues: CSAVKGDTQYF.

V usage is TRBV18 and J usage is TRBJ2-7, with 7 nucleotides matching TRBD2. Losses at the gene ends were 0 bases for V and 5 bases for J; bases not matched to a gene: 4. CDR1 and CDR2 from the germline V gene are KGHSH and LQKENI. The CDR3 sequence is 14 residues long. The DNA of the CDR3 is TGTGCCAGCTCACCACCGGGGGGGATCCACGAGCAGTACTTC. Amino acids: CASSPPGGIHEQYF.

The chain couples TRBV4-2 to TRBJ2-3; perhaps D is TRBD1 or TRBD2 (5 bases each). Trimming shortened V by 3 bases and J by 2 bases, and 18 bases separated the two germline ends. This CDR3 region has 17 residues. Germline V gene lookup returns CDR1 LGHNA and CDR2 YNFKEQ. Here the CDR3 reads CASSQPMGTDLTDTQYF. CDR3 DNA: TGTGCCAGCAGCCAGCCAATGGGGACCGATCTCACAGATACGCAGTATTTT.

The rearrangement joins TRBV29-1 to TRBJ2-7; 9 bases match TRBD2. This CDR3 is 12 amino acids long. Germline trimming cut 4 bases from V and 6 bases from J; bases unmatched to any gene: 4. Per the germline V gene, CDR1 is SQVTM and CDR2 is ANQGSEA. CDR3 DNA: TGCAGCGTTGCTAGCGGGATCGGCGAGCAGTACTTC. This gives the protein CSVASGIGEQYF.

This clone has a count of ten or more. This chain connects TRBV5-1 to TRBJ2-1; 7 nucleotides agree with TRBD2. Germline loops: CDR1 SGHRS, CDR2 YFSETQ. Germline trimming cut 3 bases from V and 8 bases from J; bases unmatched to any gene: 8. This CDR3 has 14 residues. The CDR3, as DNA: TGCGCCAGCAGCTCAGCCGGACTAGTTGATGAGCAGTTCTTC. This translates into CASSSAGLVDEQFF.

The chain recombines TRBV7-8 with TRBJ2-7; 8 nucleotides agree with TRBD2. CDR3 length: 14 residues. Germline CDR1 reads SGHVS; CDR2 reads FQNEAQ. J was trimmed by 6 bases and V by 5 bases; bases with no gene match: 9. CDR3 residues: CASSRGLAPREQYF. CDR3 DNA: TGTGCCAGCAGCCGAGGACTAGCTCCTCGCGAGCAGTACTTC.

The chain links TRBV19 to TRBJ2-2; D ambiguous. The CDR3 loop spans 17 amino acids. From germline, CDR1 is LNHDA and CDR2 SQIVND (reference sequence). The V end lost 3 bases, the J end lost 2 bases, and 16 bases lay between the germline ends. The CDR3 spells CASSIIRRDKNTGELFF. CDR3 sequence (DNA): TGTGCCAGTAGTATTATCCGTAGGGATAAAAACACCGGGGAGCTGTTTTTT.

The chain recombines TRBV5-1 with TRBJ1-3; D remains unclear. This CDR3 has 15 residues. Germline lookup yields CDR1 SGHRS and CDR2 YFSETQ. The V gene lost 5 bases and the J gene lost 2 bases, with 14 bases spanning the gap. The CDR3 coding sequence is TGCGCCAGCAGAGCGGGCTCTCCTCCTGGAAACACCATATATTTT. It specifies CASRAGSPPGNTIYF.

The count of this clone is one. V usage is TRBV28 and J usage is TRBJ2-3, with D unclear. Trimming removed 0 bases at V and 3 bases at J, with 7 bases between. Per the germline V gene, CDR1 is MDHEN and CDR2 is SYDVKM. CDR3 length: 14 amino acids. CDR3 DNA: TGTGCCAGCAGTTTATGGCAGAAGACAGATACGCAGTATTTT. As protein: CASSLWQKTDTQYF.

The CDR3 protein is CATSDLLSDRGNNQPQHF. CDR3 nucleotide sequence: TGTGCCACCAGTGATCTCCTTTCTGACAGGGGTAACAATCAGCCCCAGCATTTT. The chain joins TRBV24-1 to TRBJ1-5; 8 bases are shared with TRBD1. V lost 3 bases and J lost 3; bases outside the gene matches: 12. In germline, CDR1 is KGHDR, CDR2 SFDVKD. The CDR3 extends over 18 amino acids.

The rearrangement uses TRBV5-1 and TRBJ2-5; perhaps TRBD2 as D (5 bases). The CDR3 contains 15 residues. Germline lookup yields CDR1 SGHRS and CDR2 YFSETQ. Trimming took 4 bases from V and 2 from J, leaving 15 bases between them. CDR3 region: CASSRGLPPQETQYF. CDR3 nucleotides: TGCGCCAGCAGCCGAGGGCTACCTCCTCAAGAGACCCAGTACTTC.

The CDR3 region has the DNA TGTGCCAGCAGTTTCAGTTCGGTTTACGAGCAGTACTTC. This translates into CASSFSSVYEQYF. The chain carries TRBV12-3 or TRBV12-4 and TRBJ2-7; D gene ambiguous. V lost 3 bases, J lost 4 bases, and 10 bases lay in between. The CDR3 extends over 13 amino acids.

As to this clone: Other DNA sequences in this specimen translate into the identical CDR3. The genes are TRBV6-5 and TRBJ1-1, with a tentative D call TRBD1 (5 bases). This CDR3 is 13 amino acids long. The V end lost 5 bases, the J end lost 0 bases, and 7 bases lay between the germline ends. Germline V gene sequence: CDR1 MNHEY, CDR2 SVGAGI. This CDR3 reads CASSPRVNTEAFF. CDR3 DNA: TGTGCCAGCAGTCCCAGGGTGAACACTGAAGCTTTCTTT.

This rearrangement joins TRBV3-1 (or the pseudogene TRBV3-2) to TRBJ2-7; no definite D call. The CDR3 spans 12 residues. Germline V gene data show CDR1 as LGHDT and CDR2 as YNNKEL (reference sequence). Deletions cut 4 bases from V and 3 bases from J, with 7 bases between. CDR3 sequence: CASSLLGYEQYF. CDR3 DNA sequence: TGTGCCAGCAGCCTTTTGGGCTACGAGCAGTACTTC.

The chain joins TRBV7-2 to TRBJ1-2, with a possible D match to TRBD1 (5 bases). The CDR3 is made up of 13 amino acids. The germline V and J ends were trimmed by 1 base and 8 bases, with 11 bases remaining between them. CDR1 and CDR2 from the germline V gene are SGHTA and FQGNSA. CDR3 DNA: TGTGCCAGCAGCTTAGAGGTGCGGGACGGCTACACCTTC. It translates to CASSLEVRDGYTF.

With regard to this clone: The same CDR3 arises from other DNA sequences in this sample as well. The chain is built from TRBV7-3 and TRBJ2-2; D possibly corresponds to TRBD1 (5 bases). The CDR3 contains 15 residues. Between the trimmed V and J ends, which lost 2 bases and 3 bases, there was a span of 10 bases. In germline, CDR1 is SGHTA, CDR2 FQGTGA. This CDR3 reads CASSLGSGHTGELFF. For the CDR3, the DNA is TGTGCCAGCAGCTTAGGGTCAGGGCACACCGGGGAGCTGTTTTTT.

V usage is TRBV6-5 and J usage is TRBJ2-7, with D possibly matching TRBD2 (6 bases). CDR3 size: 13 residues. The V and J ends lost 8 bases and 3 bases respectively, with 14 bases between them. From germline, CDR1 is MNHEY and CDR2 SVGAGI. Here the CDR3 DNA reads TGTGCCAGCCGCTCCGGGACTGGCTACGAGCAGTACTTC. Protein product: CASRSGTGYEQYF.

The V call is TRBV6-6, the J call TRBJ2-7; 7 bases are shared with TRBD1. Germline V gene data show CDR1 as MNHNY and CDR2 as SVGAGI (reference sequence). The CDR3 has 16 amino acids. V dropped 2 bases and J dropped 2; count of bases not matched to a gene: 9. The CDR3 loop reads CASSYQEGAYPYEQYF. The DNA for the CDR3 is TGTGCCAGCAGTTACCAAGAGGGGGCTTACCCCTACGAGCAGTACTTC.

The chain combines TRBV12-3 or TRBV12-4 with TRBJ2-3, with 9 bases lining up with TRBD1. The CDR3 is 13 residues long. Germline trimming cut 5 bases from V and 9 bases from J; bases unmatched to any gene: 6. Here the CDR3 reads CASSLSQGATQYF. As DNA, the CDR3 is TGTGCCAGCAGTCTCTCACAGGGGGCCACGCAGTATTTT.

This clone was counted a few times. The chain combines TRBV7-9 with TRBJ2-1; TRBD2 matches 7 bases. Germline V CDR1 and CDR2: SEHNR, FQNEAQ (reference sequence). The CDR3 contains 15 residues. Trimming took 1 base from V and 4 from J; bases not matched to a gene: 4. Here the CDR3 reads CASSLDWGGYNEQFF. As DNA, the CDR3 is TGTGCCAGCAGCTTAGATTGGGGGGGTTACAATGAGCAGTTCTTC. Looking up the rest from reference TRBV7-9 and TRBJ2-1 gives the full variable domain: DTGVSQNPRHKITKRGQNVTFRCDPISEHNRLYWYRQTLGQGPEFLTYFQNEAQLEKSRLLSDRFSAERPKGSFSTLEIQRTEQGDSAMYLCASSLDWGGYNEQFFGPGTRLTVL.

This chain joins TRBV5-4 and TRBJ2-1, with D uncertain. Germline CDR1 reads SGHNT; CDR2 reads YYREEE (reference sequence). The CDR3 runs to 12 residues. V was shortened by 5 bases and J by 6 bases, with 9 bases between the two germline ends. The CDR3 sequence: CASSSSLNEQFF. CDR3 bases: TGTGCCAGCAGTTCAAGTCTCAATGAGCAGTTCTTC. Full variable domain (remainder filled in from reference TRBV5-4 and TRBJ2-1): ETGVTQSPTHLIKTRGQQVTLRCSSQSGHNTVSWYQQALGQGPQFIFQYYREEENGRGNFPPRFSGLQFPNYSSELNVNALELDDSALYLCASSSSLNEQFFGPGTRLTVL.